A selection of T cell receptor beta chains follows, all from one sample in a study of long-term antiretroviral therapy in people with HIV. Assay: immunoSEQ multiplex PCR; the TCRdb copy retains only in-frame clones and omits some. The profile covers about 14,000 clones, with 70% to 85% appearing a single time and less than 8% taken by the ten largest. The material was unsorted PBMCs, obtained 0.4 years after starting antiretroviral therapy. These receptors all stem from a man aged 30-40 years with HIV. Each CDR3 is given with its conserved first and last residue. Fields, in order: J gene, D gene, V gene, clone size, CDR3 DNA, CDR3 protein. D genes are given only for firm matches. The size of a clone is reported for some rows only, either as once, few or many, or as a class for expanded clones.

TRBJ2-5	-	TRBV11-2	-	TGTGCCAGCAGCTTAGTCTCTGGAGAGACCCAGTACTTC	CASSLVSGETQYF
TRBJ1-1	-	TRBV6-5	-	TGTGCCAGCAGTTACTCGACTATAGGGGTGGACACTGAAGCTTTCTTT	CASSYSTIGVDTEAFF
TRBJ2-6	-	TRBV11-2	-	TGTGCCAGCAGCTTAGGGGGAACTGGGGCCAACGTCCTGACTTTC	CASSLGGTGANVLTF
TRBJ2-7	TRBD1	TRBV10-1	few	TGCGCCAGCAGTGATGGGACAGGGGTTGACGAGCAGTACTTC	CASSDGTGVDEQYF
TRBJ2-4	-	TRBV6-5	-	TGTGCCAGCAGTCCCCGATTGTCCAAAAACATTCAGTACTTC	CASSPRLSKNIQYF
TRBJ2-5	-	TRBV4-3	once	TGCGCCAGCAGCCAAGATACAGGGAAGGGGGAGACCCAGTACTTC	CASSQDTGKGETQYF
TRBJ2-5	TRBD1	TRBV28	once	TGTGCCAGCAGTTTTAGGACAGGGGAGAAGACCCAGTACTTC	CASSFRTGEKTQYF
TRBJ2-7	-	TRBV7-9	few	TGTGCCAGCAGCTTAGACTACGAGCAGTACTTC	CASSLDYEQYF
TRBJ2-3	-	TRBV7-9	-	TGTGCCAGCAGCGGCCCCCTGCCGGATACGCAGTATTTT	CASSGPLPDTQYF
TRBJ1-3	-	TRBV10-3	-	TGTGCCATCATTCAGGATCCTGGAAACACCATATATTTT	CAIIQDPGNTIYF
TRBJ2-7	TRBD2	TRBV11-2	-	TGTGCCAGCAGTTTAGCGGGAGCATCCTACGAGCAGTACTTC	CASSLAGASYEQYF
TRBJ2-1	-	TRBV10-3	-	TGTGCCATCAGTGAGCCGGATGGCGGTAGGCAGGTCGGTGAGCAGTTCTTC	CAISEPDGGRQVGEQFF
TRBJ2-7	TRBD1	TRBV9	-	TGTGCCAGCAGCGCCGGGACAGGGGACTACGAGCAGTACTTC	CASSAGTGDYEQYF
TRBJ2-1	-	TRBV29-1	-	TGCAGCGTCACCGTGTGGGCCGTCTACAATGAGCAGTTCTTC	CSVTVWAVYNEQFF
TRBJ1-1	TRBD1	TRBV30	-	TGTGCCCATAACAGGGGATCGGGGACTGAAGCTTTCTTT	CAHNRGSGTEAFF
TRBJ2-1	TRBD1	TRBV7-2	-	TGTGCCAGCAGCTTAGGGGACAGGGTGCGGCTAGCCGGGCAGTTCTTC	CASSLGDRVRLAGQFF
TRBJ2-1	-	TRBV7-9	-	TGTGCCAGCAGCTTCGACTACAATGAGCAGTTCTTC	CASSFDYNEQFF
TRBJ1-1	-	TRBV2	-	TGTGCCAGCCGAAATCTGGCAGGGAGTATGAACACTGAAGCTTTCTTT	CASRNLAGSMNTEAFF
TRBJ2-1	-	TRBV5-1	-	TGCGCCAGCAGCTCTGACAGTTACAATGAGCAGTTCTTC	CASSSDSYNEQFF
TRBJ1-6	-	TRBV4-3	-	TGCGCCAGCAGCCAAGCTCGAGGGGATAATTCACCCCTCCACTTT	CASSQARGDNSPLHF
TRBJ2-1	-	TRBV11-2	-	TGTGCCAGCAGCTTAGGGACTTTTAATGAGCAGTTCTTC	CASSLGTFNEQFF
TRBJ1-1	TRBD1	TRBV19	once	TGTGCCAGTAGTCCCGGACAGGGAGCGTACACTGAAGCTTTCTTT	CASSPGQGAYTEAFF
TRBJ1-2	TRBD1	TRBV7-9	-	TGTGCCAGCAGCGCTCGGACAGGGGGCAGCTATGACTATGGCTACACCTTC	CASSARTGGSYDYGYTF
TRBJ2-6	-	TRBV29-1	-	TGCAGCGTTGATGTCGGACAAGGTAACGTCCTGACTTTC	CSVDVGQGNVLTF
TRBJ2-7	-	TRBV4-2	few	TGTGCCAGCAGCCTAGACAGCTACGAGCAGTACTTC	CASSLDSYEQYF